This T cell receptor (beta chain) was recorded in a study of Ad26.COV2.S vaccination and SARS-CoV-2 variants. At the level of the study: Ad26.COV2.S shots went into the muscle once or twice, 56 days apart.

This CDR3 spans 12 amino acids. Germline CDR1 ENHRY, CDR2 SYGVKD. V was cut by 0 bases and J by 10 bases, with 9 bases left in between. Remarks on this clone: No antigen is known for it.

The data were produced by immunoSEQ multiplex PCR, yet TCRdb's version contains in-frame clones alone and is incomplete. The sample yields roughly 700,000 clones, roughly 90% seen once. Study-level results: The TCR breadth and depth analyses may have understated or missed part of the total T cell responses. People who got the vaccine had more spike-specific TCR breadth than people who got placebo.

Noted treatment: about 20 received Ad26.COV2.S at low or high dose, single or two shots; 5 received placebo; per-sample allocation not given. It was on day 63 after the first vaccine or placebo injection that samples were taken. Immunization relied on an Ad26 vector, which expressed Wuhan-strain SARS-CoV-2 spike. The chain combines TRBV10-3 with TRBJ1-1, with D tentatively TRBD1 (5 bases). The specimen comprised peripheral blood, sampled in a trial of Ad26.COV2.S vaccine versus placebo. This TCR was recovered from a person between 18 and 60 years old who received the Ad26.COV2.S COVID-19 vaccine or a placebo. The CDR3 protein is CAISESEGTAFF. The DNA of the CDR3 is TGTGCCATCAGTGAGTCCGAAGGGACAGCTTTCTTT.